This T cell receptor beta chain was profiled in a study of blood T cell repertoires in COVID-19. Whole-study context: COVID-19 samples collected from the United States, Italy and Spain covered acute and convalescent phases. T cells, B-cell-depleted T cells, or PBMCs supplied cDNA or gDNA.

Study processing details: Reference gene primer amplification yielded estimated nucleated cell counts. Using immunoSEQ multiplex PCR, the repertoire was profiled, and TCRdb retains in-frame clones only, with some absent. D and trimming come from the DNA, and the V and J calls and clone size come from that table. The table shows 25,000 to 30,000 clones, with roughly 87% occurring only once. The sequence came from a human donor in a cohort sampled during active COVID-19. The donor label of this sample is uncertain. The sample was peripheral blood.

CDR3 sequence: CASSLFTGSGPQYF. The CDR3, as DNA: TGTGCCAGCAGCTTATTCACGGGAAGCGGGCCCCAGTACTTC. The chain is built from TRBV7-3 and TRBJ2-5, with D tentatively TRBD2 (6 bases). This CDR3 region has 14 residues. The ends were cut back, 2 bases at V and 9 bases at J, with 16 bases in the middle. The germline CDR1 and CDR2 sequences are SGHTA and FQGTGA.